This note documents a single T cell receptor beta chain sequence. The target of this receptor is not known. The record has no base qualities; no much larger clone is one base away. The immunoSEQ Assay, a bias-controlled multiplex PCR, was used to amplify TCRbeta CDR3 regions from genomic DNA. In the paper's pipeline: The number of nucleated cells in each sample was estimated from the amplification of reference gene primers within the assay. Sequence reads were collapsed and filtered to measure the absolute abundance of every unique TCRbeta CDR3 rearrangement. For each sample, productive Simpson clonality was calculated by taking the square root of Simpson's diversity index across productive rearrangements. TCRdb carries this immuneACCESS record with in-frame sequences only. Its versions omit some clonotypes, under half of them owing to an unresolved V gene in the studies checked, with the rest unexplained. D and trimming come from the DNA, and the V and J calls and clone size come from that table. A total of about 110,000 clones appear in this sample, 75% to 90% of them only once. The ten top clones hold roughly 7% of the sample.

The data originate from a study of blood T cell repertoires in COVID-19 (TCRdb year 2020). Notes on the research overall: Samples from collaborators originated in the United States, Italy and Spain and spanned both the acute and convalescent phases of COVID-19. The prospective study material was composed of cDNA or gDNA derived from T cells, B-cell-depleted T cells, or PBMCs. The dataset comprised deeply sampled blood TCRbeta repertoires from subjects exposed to, actively infected with, or recovered from COVID-19. The repertoires were made available in a free public database intended to serve as a resource for research on the immune response to SARS-CoV-2. Samples were obtained from the ongoing ImmuneRACE study (first 160 participants) and from about 1,300 subjects provided by 6 global collaborators. The sample metadata nearly always contained a de-identified subject ID, COVID-19 status, age in years and sex. Where available, HLA class I and class II types were obtained from metadata supplied by the sample provider rather than from assay-based typing.

General study outcomes and caveats: How much clinical and demographic metadata was included differed by source and by participant, and the metadata was provided uncurated.

From the cysteine up to the phenylalanine, the CDR3 has a length of 15 residues. CDR3 DNA only is kept here, 45 bases in frame from base 1. The V end loses 2 bases and the J end loses 2 bases, and a stretch of 11 bases separates them. Reading the germline V gene (reference sequence) gives CDR1 LNHNV and CDR2 YYDKDF. Collaborating institutions collected whole blood in K2EDTA tubes following their own protocols. For TCRbeta analysis, collaborator samples were shipped as frozen whole blood, as isolated PBMCs, or as DNA extracted from either sample type. Here the chain combines TRBV15 and TRBJ2-3; the D region possibly corresponds to TRBD1 (5 bases align). The material sequenced was peripheral blood. The sequence was obtained from a woman in her forties or fifties with acute or convalescent COVID-19. At the DNA level, the sequence is TGTGCCACCAGCAGACGTCAGGGTGTCACAGATACGCAGTATTTT. Its product reads: CATSRRQGVTDTQYF.